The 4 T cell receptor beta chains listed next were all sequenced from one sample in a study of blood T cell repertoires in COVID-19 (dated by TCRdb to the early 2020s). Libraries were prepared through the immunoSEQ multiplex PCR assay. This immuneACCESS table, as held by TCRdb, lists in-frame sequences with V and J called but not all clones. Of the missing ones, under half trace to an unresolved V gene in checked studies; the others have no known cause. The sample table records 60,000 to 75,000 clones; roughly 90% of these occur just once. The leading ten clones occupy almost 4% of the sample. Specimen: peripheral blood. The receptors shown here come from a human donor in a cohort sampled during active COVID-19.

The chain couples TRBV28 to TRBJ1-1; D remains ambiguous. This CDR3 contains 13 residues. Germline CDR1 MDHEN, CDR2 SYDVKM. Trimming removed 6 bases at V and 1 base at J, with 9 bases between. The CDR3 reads CASRQSTNTEAFF. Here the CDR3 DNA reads TGTGCCAGCAGACAGTCGACGAACACTGAAGCTTTCTTT.

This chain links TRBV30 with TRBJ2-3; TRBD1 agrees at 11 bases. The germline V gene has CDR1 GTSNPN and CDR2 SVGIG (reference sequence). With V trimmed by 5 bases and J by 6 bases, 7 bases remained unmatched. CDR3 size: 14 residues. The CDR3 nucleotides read TGTGCCTGGGAGGGGACAGGGGGTTGGGATACGCAGTATTTT. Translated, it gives CAWEGTGGWDTQYF.

In nucleotides, the CDR3 is TGTGCCAGTAGTATAGTGGGGTTTGGAGGAGCGGGAGACTACAATGAGCAGTTCTTC. Translating gives CASSIVGFGGAGDYNEQFF. The chain links TRBV19 to TRBJ2-1; 8 nucleotides line up with TRBD2. This CDR3 is built from 19 residues. Germline V gives CDR1 LNHDA, CDR2 SQIVND (reference sequence). Unmatched junction bases numbered 14, after V lost 1 base and J lost 3 bases.

The CDR3 protein is CASSQELAEFEQYF. In DNA form, the CDR3 reads TGTGCCAGCAGCCAAGAACTAGCGGAGTTCGAGCAGTACTTC. This chain connects TRBV4-2 to TRBJ2-7; 8 nucleotides agree with TRBD2. Germline assignment: CDR1 LGHNA and CDR2 YNFKEQ. Trimming removed 0 bases from V and 6 bases from J; junction bases left unmatched: 4. The CDR3 loop spans 14 amino acids.